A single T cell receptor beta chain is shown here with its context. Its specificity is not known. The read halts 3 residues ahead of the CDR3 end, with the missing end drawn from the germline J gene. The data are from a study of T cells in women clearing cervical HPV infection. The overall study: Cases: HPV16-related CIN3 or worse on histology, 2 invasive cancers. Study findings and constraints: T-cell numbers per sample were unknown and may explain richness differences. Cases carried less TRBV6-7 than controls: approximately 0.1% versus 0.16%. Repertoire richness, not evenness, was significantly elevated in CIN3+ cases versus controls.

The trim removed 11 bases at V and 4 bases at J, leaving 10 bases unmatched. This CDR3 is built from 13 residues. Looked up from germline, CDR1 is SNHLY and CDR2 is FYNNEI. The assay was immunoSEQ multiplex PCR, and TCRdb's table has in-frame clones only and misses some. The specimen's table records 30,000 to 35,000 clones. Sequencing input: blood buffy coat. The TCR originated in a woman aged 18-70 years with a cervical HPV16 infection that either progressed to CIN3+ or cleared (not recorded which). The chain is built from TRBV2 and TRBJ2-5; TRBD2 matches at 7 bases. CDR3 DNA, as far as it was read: TGTGCCGGGGCGGGGGAGGGCCGAGAGACC. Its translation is CAGAGEGRET. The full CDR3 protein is CAGAGEGRETQYF.